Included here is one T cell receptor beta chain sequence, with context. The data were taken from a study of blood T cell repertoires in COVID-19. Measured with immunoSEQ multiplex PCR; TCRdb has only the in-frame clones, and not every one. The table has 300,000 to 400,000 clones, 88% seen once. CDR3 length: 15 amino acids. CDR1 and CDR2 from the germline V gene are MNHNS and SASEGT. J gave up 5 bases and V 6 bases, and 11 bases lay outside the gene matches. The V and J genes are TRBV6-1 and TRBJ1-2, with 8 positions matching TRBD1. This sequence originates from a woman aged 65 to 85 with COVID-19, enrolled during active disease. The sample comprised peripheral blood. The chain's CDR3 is CASRRTQGAPYGYTF. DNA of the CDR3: TGTGCCAGCAGACGGACCCAGGGGGCCCCATATGGCTACACCTTC.